This T cell receptor (beta chain) was found in a study of response to subunit inactivated influenza vaccine. Study-wide results and limits: The authors proposed limited new T cell recruitment per seasonal influenza vaccination.

V lost 0 bases to trimming and J lost 0 bases; unmatched junction nucleotides: 13. CDR3 length: 21 residues. Germline CDR1 and CDR2: MGHRA and YSYEKL. MiXCR was run by TCRdb on the RT-PCR reads, yielding one entry per CDR3 protein. The table records 450,000 to 600,000 distinct CDR3 sequences, under 8.5% of them present only once. This clonotype was found a few times. Its antigen is unknown. The source material was PBMCs from blood, sampled about 24 months after vaccination. The gene calls are TRBV4-1 and TRBJ2-3; 12 bases map to TRBD2. This receptor was taken from a man between 50 and 75 years old who received an inactivated influenza vaccine. CDR3 protein: CASSQDSFTSGGYPSTDTQYF. CDR3 DNA: TGCGCCAGCAGCCAAGATTCCTTTACTAGCGGGGGGTACCCTAGCACAGATACGCAGTATTTT.